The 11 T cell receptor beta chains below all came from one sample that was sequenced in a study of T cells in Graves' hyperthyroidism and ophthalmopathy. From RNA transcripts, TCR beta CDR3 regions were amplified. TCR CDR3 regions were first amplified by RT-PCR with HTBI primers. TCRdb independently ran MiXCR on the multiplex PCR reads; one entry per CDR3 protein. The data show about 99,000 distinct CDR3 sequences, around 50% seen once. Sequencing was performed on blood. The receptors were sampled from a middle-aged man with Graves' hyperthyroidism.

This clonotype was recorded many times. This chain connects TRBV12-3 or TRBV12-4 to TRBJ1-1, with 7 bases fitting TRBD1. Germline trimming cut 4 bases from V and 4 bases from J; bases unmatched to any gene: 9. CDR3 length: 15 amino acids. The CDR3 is CASSYIAGGFTEAFF. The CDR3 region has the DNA TGTGCCAGCAGTTACATCGCAGGGGGTTTCACTGAAGCTTTCTTT.

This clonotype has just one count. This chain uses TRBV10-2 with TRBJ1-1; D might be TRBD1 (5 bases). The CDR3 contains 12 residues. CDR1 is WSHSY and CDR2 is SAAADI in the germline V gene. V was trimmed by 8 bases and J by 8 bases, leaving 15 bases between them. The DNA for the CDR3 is TGCGCCAGCCACACTGGGGCAGAAGAAGCTTTCTTT. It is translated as CASHTGAEEAFF.

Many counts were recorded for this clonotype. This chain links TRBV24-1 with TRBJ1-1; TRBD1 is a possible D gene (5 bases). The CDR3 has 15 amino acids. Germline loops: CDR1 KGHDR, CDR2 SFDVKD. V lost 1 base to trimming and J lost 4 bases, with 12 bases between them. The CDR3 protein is CATSDFDRKSTEAFF. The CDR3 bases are TGTGCCACCAGTGATTTTGACAGAAAGAGCACTGAAGCTTTCTTT.

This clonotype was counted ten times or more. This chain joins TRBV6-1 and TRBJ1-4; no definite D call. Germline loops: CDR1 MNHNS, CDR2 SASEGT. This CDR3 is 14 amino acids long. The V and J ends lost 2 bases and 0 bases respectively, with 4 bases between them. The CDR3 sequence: CASSELTTNEKLFF. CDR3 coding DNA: TGTGCCAGCAGTGAATTGACAACTAATGAAAAACTGTTTTTT.

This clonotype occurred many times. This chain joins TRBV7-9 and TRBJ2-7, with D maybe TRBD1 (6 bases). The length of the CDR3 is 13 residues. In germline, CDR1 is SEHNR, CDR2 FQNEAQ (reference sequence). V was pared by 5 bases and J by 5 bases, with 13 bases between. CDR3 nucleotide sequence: TGTGCCAGCAGCGTCACAGGGCCCCACGAGCAGTACTTC. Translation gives CASSVTGPHEQYF.

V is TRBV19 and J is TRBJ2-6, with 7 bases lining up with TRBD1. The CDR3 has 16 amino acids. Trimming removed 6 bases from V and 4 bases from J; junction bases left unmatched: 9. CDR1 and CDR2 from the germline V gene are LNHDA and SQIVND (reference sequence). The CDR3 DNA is TGTGCCAGTAGCCTAACCCCGGGACAGGGGGCCAACGTCCTGACTTTC. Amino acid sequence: CASSLTPGQGANVLTF. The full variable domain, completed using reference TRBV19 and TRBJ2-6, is DGGITQSPKYLFRKEGQNVTLSCEQNLNHDAMYWYRQDPGQGLRLIYYSQIVNDFQKGDIAEGYSVSREKKESFPLTVTSAQKNPTAFYLCASSLTPGQGANVLTFGAGSRLTVL.

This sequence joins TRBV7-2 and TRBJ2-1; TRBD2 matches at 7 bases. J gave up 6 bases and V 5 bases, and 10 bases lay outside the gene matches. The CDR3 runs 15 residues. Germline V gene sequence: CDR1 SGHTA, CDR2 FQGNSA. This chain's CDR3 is CASSPLAVGLNEQFF. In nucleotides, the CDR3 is TGTGCCAGCAGCCCTCTAGCGGTAGGGCTCAATGAGCAGTTCTTC.

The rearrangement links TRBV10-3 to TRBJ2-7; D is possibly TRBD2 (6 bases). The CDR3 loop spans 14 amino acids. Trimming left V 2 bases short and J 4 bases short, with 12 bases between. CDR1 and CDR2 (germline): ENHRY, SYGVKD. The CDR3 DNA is TGTGCCATCAGTGAGCCGGGACTTCTATACGAGCAGTACTTC. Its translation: CAISEPGLLYEQYF.

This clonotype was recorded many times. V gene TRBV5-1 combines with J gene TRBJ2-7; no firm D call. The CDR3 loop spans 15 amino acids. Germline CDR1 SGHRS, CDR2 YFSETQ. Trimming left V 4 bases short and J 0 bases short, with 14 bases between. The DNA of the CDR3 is TGCGCCAGCAGCCCCTGGCGATCCAGCTCCTACGAGCAGTACTTC. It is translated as CASSPWRSSSYEQYF.

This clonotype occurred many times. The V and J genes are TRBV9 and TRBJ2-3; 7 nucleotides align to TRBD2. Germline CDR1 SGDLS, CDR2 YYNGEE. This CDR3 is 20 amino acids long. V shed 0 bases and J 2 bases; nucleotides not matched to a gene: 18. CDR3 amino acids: CASSVGPNYQTSSYTDTQYF. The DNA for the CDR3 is TGTGCCAGCAGCGTAGGGCCCAACTACCAGACTAGCTCCTACACAGATACGCAGTATTTT.

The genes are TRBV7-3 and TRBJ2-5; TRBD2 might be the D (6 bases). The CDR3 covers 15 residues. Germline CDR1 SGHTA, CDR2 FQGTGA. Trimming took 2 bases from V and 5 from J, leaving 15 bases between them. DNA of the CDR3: TGTGCCAGCAGCTTAGGTGGGGACTTTGGGGAGACCCAGTACTTC. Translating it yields CASSLGGDFGETQYF. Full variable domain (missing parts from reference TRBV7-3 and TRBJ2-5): GAGVSQTPSNKVTEKGKYVELRCDPISGHTALYWYRQSLGQGPEFLIYFQGTGAADDSGLPNDRFFAVRPEGSVSTLKIQRTERGDSAVYLCASSLGGDFGETQYFGPGTRLLVL.